Listed here are 29 T cell receptor beta chains from one sample, sequenced in a study of blood T cell repertoires in COVID-19. Sequenced by immunoSEQ multiplex PCR; TCRdb stores in-frame clones only, minus some. This table holds some 140,000 clones, approximately 84% found once. The sample was peripheral blood. The receptors shown here come from a human donor in a cohort sampled during active COVID-19.

The rearrangement uses TRBV30 and TRBJ2-5; TRBD1 is a possible D gene (5 bases). Trimming pared 4 bases from V and 5 bases from J, leaving 17 bases between. This CDR3 has 14 residues. Per germline, CDR1 GTSNPN and CDR2 SVGIG (reference sequence). In DNA, the CDR3 is TGTGCCTGGAACCAAGGACATTACGGGGAGACCCAGTACTTC. Amino acids: CAWNQGHYGETQYF.

The CDR3, as DNA: TGTGCCAGCAGCTTAGTTGGGACAGCACAAGAGACCCAGTACTTC. As protein: CASSLVGTAQETQYF. The rearrangement uses TRBV7-9 and TRBJ2-5, with 7 positions matching TRBD1. With 1 base clipped from V and 2 bases from J, the junction kept 4 bases outside the gene matches. There are 15 residues in the CDR3. CDR1 is SEHNR and CDR2 is FQNEAQ in the germline V gene (reference sequence).

The chain combines TRBV28 with TRBJ1-5; D is unresolved. This CDR3 is 16 amino acids long. Per germline, CDR1 MDHEN and CDR2 SYDVKM. V gave up 6 bases and J gave up 3 bases, with 18 bases separating them. The CDR3 reads CASSRLEGLINQPQHF. The CDR3 coding sequence is TGTGCCAGCAGCCGTCTGGAGGGATTAATCAATCAGCCCCAGCATTTT.

Only a few counts were recorded for this clone. This chain joins TRBV4-2 and TRBJ1-1, with D possibly being TRBD1 (5 bases). The CDR3 loop spans 16 amino acids. The ends were cut back, 0 bases at V and 7 bases at J, with 18 bases in the middle. Germline CDR1 is LGHNA and CDR2 is YNFKEQ. Here the CDR3 reads CASSQEVRQMVGEAFF. The CDR3 DNA is TGTGCCAGCAGCCAAGAGGTGCGACAGATGGTCGGTGAAGCTTTCTTT.

The rearrangement joins TRBV5-6 to TRBJ2-3; possibly TRBD2 for D (5 bases). The V end lost 4 bases, the J end lost 1 base, and 19 bases lay between the germline ends. Germline-derived CDR1 and CDR2 are SGHDT and YYEEEE. The CDR3 sequence is 17 residues long. Written as DNA, the CDR3 is TGTGCCAGCAGCAAAGTACGGATAGCGACGGGCACAGATACGCAGTATTTT. This encodes CASSKVRIATGTDTQYF.

The gene calls are TRBV2 and TRBJ2-7; 9 bases align to TRBD1. The germline V gene encodes CDR1 SNHLY and CDR2 FYNNEI. The CDR3 is 14 amino acids. The ends lost 4 bases at V and 3 bases at J; junction bases unmatched: 4. CDR3 protein: CASSADRGDYEQYF. In nucleotides, the CDR3 is TGTGCCAGCAGTGCCGACAGGGGGGACTACGAGCAGTACTTC.

The chain couples TRBV5-1 to TRBJ2-6; TRBD1 matches at 10 bases. This CDR3 is built from 19 residues. Germline CDR1 reads SGHRS; CDR2 reads YFSETQ. V was pared by 0 bases and J by 0 bases, with 6 bases of the junction left unmatched. The CDR3 nucleotides are TGCGCCAGCAGCTTGGAGGGACAGGGGCTCGGCTCTGGGGCCAACGTCCTGACTTTC. Translation: CASSLEGQGLGSGANVLTF.

V is TRBV4-2 and J is TRBJ2-5; D is possibly TRBD1 (5 bases). V dropped 0 bases and J dropped 6 bases, with 11 bases sitting between them. Germline V gene lookup returns CDR1 LGHNA and CDR2 YNFKEQ. There are 14 residues in the CDR3. CDR3 coding DNA: TGTGCCAGCAGCCAAGAAGGGGTGGGTAAGACCCAGTACTTC. It encodes CASSQEGVGKTQYF.

This chain joins TRBV12-3 or TRBV12-4 and TRBJ1-2; 10 positions match TRBD1. The trim removed 6 bases at V and 6 bases at J, leaving 4 bases unmatched. This CDR3 is built from 13 residues. The CDR3 is CASRGQGRNGYTF. The CDR3 region has the DNA TGTGCCAGCAGGGGACAGGGGAGAAATGGCTACACCTTC.

The table lists this clone with a count of one. This chain connects TRBV6-5 to TRBJ2-5; 8 bases align to TRBD2. CDR1 MNHEY and CDR2 SVGAGI come from the germline V gene. This CDR3 comprises 16 residues. With V trimmed by 4 bases and J by 2 bases, 9 bases remained unmatched. This CDR3 reads CASSSWTSRVQETQYF. CDR3 coding DNA: TGTGCCAGCAGTTCATGGACTAGCAGGGTTCAAGAGACCCAGTACTTC.

The chain carries TRBV27 and TRBJ2-7; 9 positions agree with TRBD1. The V gene's germline CDR1 is MNHEY and CDR2 SMNVEV (reference sequence). The CDR3 totals 13 residues. V lost 6 bases, J lost 6 bases, and 6 bases stayed unmatched. The CDR3 region is CASRWTGEGEQYF. The DNA for the CDR3 is TGTGCCAGCAGATGGACAGGGGAAGGCGAGCAGTACTTC.

The sample holds a few counts of this clone. The rearrangement links TRBV5-1 to TRBJ1-2; D is unclear. Deletions cut 0 bases from V and 6 bases from J, with 12 bases between. The CDR3 has 14 residues. Germline V gives CDR1 SGHRS, CDR2 YFSETQ. The CDR3 sequence is CASSLGAGLNGYTF. DNA for the CDR3: TGCGCCAGCAGCTTGGGGGCTGGGCTCAATGGCTACACCTTC.

The rearrangement links TRBV29-1 to TRBJ1-3, with D possibly being TRBD1 (5 bases). Trimming shortened V by 3 bases and J by 0 bases, and 9 bases separated the two germline ends. Germline-derived CDR1 and CDR2 are SQVTM and ANQGSEA. This CDR3 has 14 residues. The CDR3 DNA reads TGCAGCGTTGATGCGGGGGGCTCTGGAAACACCATATATTTT. Its protein is CSVDAGGSGNTIYF.

This clone was found once. The chain links TRBV5-1 to TRBJ2-6, with D possibly TRBD1 on 5 matching bases. Trimming cost V 5 bases and J 0 bases, with 6 bases left between them. The germline CDR1 and CDR2 sequences are SGHRS and YFSETQ. CDR3 length equals 14 residues. This chain's CDR3 is CASSDSSGANVLTF. CDR3 coding DNA: TGCGCCAGCAGTGACAGCTCTGGGGCCAACGTCCTGACTTTC.

The rearrangement links TRBV2 to TRBJ2-1; 8 nucleotides line up with TRBD1. With V trimmed by 6 bases and J by 5 bases, 6 bases remained unmatched. Germline V gives CDR1 SNHLY, CDR2 FYNNEI. CDR3 length: 14 residues. CDR3 coding DNA: TGTGCCAGCAGACCGAGGACAGGGAACAATGAGCAGTTCTTC. This gives the protein CASRPRTGNNEQFF.

The chain couples TRBV6-5 to TRBJ1-2, with 7 bases matching TRBD1. The CDR3 covers 14 residues. V was pared by 7 bases and J by 7 bases, with 12 bases of the junction left unmatched. The V gene's germline CDR1 is MNHEY and CDR2 SVGAGI. The CDR3 region is CASTRLTGSLGYTF. In DNA form, the CDR3 reads TGTGCCAGCACCCGATTGACAGGGAGTCTTGGCTACACCTTC.

The V and J genes are TRBV9 and TRBJ1-6, with 9 bases fitting TRBD1. Trimming removed 2 bases from V and 4 bases from J; junction bases left unmatched: 1. CDR3 size: 15 residues. Germline CDR1 is SGDLS and CDR2 is YYNGEE. The DNA of the CDR3 is TGTGCCAGCAGCGTCGGACAGGGGTATAATTCACCCCTCCACTTT. Translating it yields CASSVGQGYNSPLHF.

The V gene is TRBV29-1, the J gene TRBJ1-4, with a tentative D call TRBD1 (5 bases). Germline CDR1 and CDR2: SQVTM and ANQGSEA. The CDR3 is made up of 15 amino acids. V shed 3 bases and J shed 5 bases, with 16 bases lying between them. CDR3 DNA sequence: TGCAGCGTTGAGGGAGCGGGCAGGGAAAATGAAAAACTGTTTTTT. It encodes CSVEGAGRENEKLFF.

This chain uses TRBV7-2 with TRBJ2-5; D possibly corresponds to TRBD2 (6 bases). Trimming pared 5 bases from V and 1 base from J, leaving 17 bases between. Germline CDR1 is SGHTA and CDR2 is FQGNSA. The CDR3 loop spans 16 amino acids. The CDR3 nucleotides read TGTGCCAGCAGCCCGCTCGACCGGGGGAGCCAAGAGACCCAGTACTTC. The encoded protein is CASSPLDRGSQETQYF.

V and J are TRBV3-1 (or the pseudogene TRBV3-2) and TRBJ1-6; D ambiguous. This CDR3 comprises 14 residues. The germline V gene encodes CDR1 LGHDT and CDR2 YNNKEL (reference sequence). V dropped 0 bases and J dropped 10 bases, with 10 bases sitting between them. The CDR3 protein is CASSQDGLRSPLHF. CDR3 DNA sequence: TGTGCCAGCAGCCAAGATGGGCTTAGGTCACCCCTCCACTTT.

The V call is TRBV12-3 or TRBV12-4, the J call TRBJ2-5, with D maybe TRBD1 (5 bases). Between the trimmed V and J ends, which lost 5 bases and 0 bases, there was a span of 7 bases. The CDR3 length is 13 residues. The CDR3 nucleotides are TGTGCCAGCAGTCGGACACACCAAGAGACCCAGTACTTC. Residues: CASSRTHQETQYF.

This clone was counted a single time. This chain joins TRBV5-4 and TRBJ1-1; 11 bases align to TRBD1. With 6 bases clipped from V and 4 bases from J, the junction kept 2 bases outside the gene matches. The CDR3 spans 13 residues. Germline V CDR1 and CDR2: SGHNT, YYREEE (reference sequence). CDR3 coding DNA: TGTGCCAGCAAGGGACAGGGGGTCACTGAAGCTTTCTTT. Translating it yields CASKGQGVTEAFF.

The chain is built from TRBV27 and TRBJ2-2, with a weak D call TRBD1 (5 bases). V was trimmed by 1 base and J by 1 base, leaving 7 bases between them. CDR3 length: 15 amino acids. Germline V gives CDR1 MNHEY, CDR2 SMNVEV (reference sequence). This CDR3 is CASSLYRQNTGELFF. CDR3 coding DNA: TGTGCCAGCAGTTTATACAGGCAGAACACCGGGGAGCTGTTTTTT.

The CDR3 sequence is CATSDATVGLAGGLNEQFF. The CDR3 DNA sequence: TGTGCCACCAGTGATGCGACGGTTGGACTAGCGGGGGGGCTGAATGAGCAGTTCTTC. This chain links TRBV24-1 with TRBJ2-1, with 15 bases aligning to TRBD2. V was clipped by 3 bases and J by 7 bases; unmatched bases: 12. The CDR3 is 19 amino acids. Germline assignment: CDR1 KGHDR and CDR2 SFDVKD.

V and J are TRBV6-5 and TRBJ1-2; 7 bases map to TRBD1. The CDR3 extends over 12 amino acids. The V gene's germline CDR1 is MNHEY and CDR2 SVGAGI. Trimming took 7 bases from V and 2 from J; bases not matched to a gene: 1. In nucleotides, the CDR3 is TGTGCCAGCAAGACAGGGAACTATGGCTACACCTTC. Translation gives CASKTGNYGYTF.

V gene TRBV5-6 combines with J gene TRBJ1-4; D perhaps matches TRBD1 (5 bases). V lost 1 base and J lost 7, with 11 bases in between. The CDR3 consists of 14 residues. CDR1 and CDR2 (germline): SGHDT, YYEEEE. Here the CDR3 reads CASSLRGISEKLFF. The CDR3 bases are TGTGCCAGCAGCTTGCGGGGGATTAGTGAAAAACTGTTTTTT.

CDR3 sequence: CASSPDTGNYGYTF. Here the CDR3 DNA reads TGTGCCAGCAGCCCAGACACAGGGAACTATGGCTACACCTTC. The chain combines TRBV4-2 with TRBJ1-2, with D possibly TRBD1 on 6 matching bases. Trimming pared 4 bases from V and 2 bases from J, leaving 11 bases between. The germline V gene encodes CDR1 LGHNA and CDR2 YNFKEQ. The CDR3 loop spans 14 amino acids.

The chain recombines TRBV5-1 with TRBJ2-5; tentative D call: TRBD2 (6 bases). The V and J ends lost 1 base and 0 bases respectively, with 7 bases between them. This CDR3 is built from 14 residues. Germline values: CDR1 SGHRS, CDR2 YFSETQ. The CDR3 spells CASSLRTNQETQYF. CDR3 in DNA: TGCGCCAGCAGCTTGCGGACTAACCAAGAGACCCAGTACTTC.

For this clone: Other nucleotide sequences from this sample produce the same CDR3. The CDR3 DNA is TGTGCCAGCAGTCTCGGACAGGGGACTGAAGCTTTCTTT. This codes for CASSLGQGTEAFF. This chain connects TRBV12-3 or TRBV12-4 to TRBJ1-1; 9 bases are a match to TRBD1. This CDR3 is 13 amino acids long. Losses at the gene ends were 5 bases for V and 5 bases for J; bases not matched to a gene: 3.